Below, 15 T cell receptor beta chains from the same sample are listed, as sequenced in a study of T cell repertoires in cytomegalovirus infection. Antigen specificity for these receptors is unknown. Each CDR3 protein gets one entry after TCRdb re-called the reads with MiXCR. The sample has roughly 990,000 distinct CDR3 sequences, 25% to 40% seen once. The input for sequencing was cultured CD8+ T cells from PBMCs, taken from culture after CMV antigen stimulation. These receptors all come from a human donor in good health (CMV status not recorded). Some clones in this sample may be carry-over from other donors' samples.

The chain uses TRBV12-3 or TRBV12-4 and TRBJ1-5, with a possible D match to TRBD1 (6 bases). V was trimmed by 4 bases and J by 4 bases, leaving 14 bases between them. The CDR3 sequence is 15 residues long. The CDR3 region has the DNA TGTGCCAGCAGTTCCCCGGGACACCCTAATCAGCCCCAGCATTTT. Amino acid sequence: CASSSPGHPNQPQHF.

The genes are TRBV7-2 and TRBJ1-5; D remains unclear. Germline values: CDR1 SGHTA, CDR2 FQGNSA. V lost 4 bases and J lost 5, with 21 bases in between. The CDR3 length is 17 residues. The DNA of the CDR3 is TGTGCCAGCAGCTGGTATAAGGCCCCTAGGAGAGATCAGCCCCAGCATTTT. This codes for CASSWYKAPRRDQPQHF. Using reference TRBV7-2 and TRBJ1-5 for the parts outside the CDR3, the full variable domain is GAGVSQSPSNKVTEKGKDVELRCDPISGHTALYWYRQSLGQGLEFLIYFQGNSAPDKSGLPSDRFSAERTGGSVSTLTIQRTQQEDSAVYLCASSWYKAPRRDQPQHFGDGTRLSIL.

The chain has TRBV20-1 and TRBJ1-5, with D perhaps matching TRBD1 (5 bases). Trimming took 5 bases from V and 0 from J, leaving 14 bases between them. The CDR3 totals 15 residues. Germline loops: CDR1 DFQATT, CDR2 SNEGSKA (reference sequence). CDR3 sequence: CSASPGTASNQPQHF. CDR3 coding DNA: TGCAGTGCTTCGCCCGGGACGGCTAGCAATCAGCCCCAGCATTTT.

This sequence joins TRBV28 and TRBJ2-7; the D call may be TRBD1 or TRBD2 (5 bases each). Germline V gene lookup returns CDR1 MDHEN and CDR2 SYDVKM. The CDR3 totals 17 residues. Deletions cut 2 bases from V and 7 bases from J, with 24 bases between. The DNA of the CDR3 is TGTGCCAGCAGTTTAGGCCAGGGACCGCCAACGGGTGGGGAGCAGTACGTC. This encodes CASSLGQGPPTGGEQYV.

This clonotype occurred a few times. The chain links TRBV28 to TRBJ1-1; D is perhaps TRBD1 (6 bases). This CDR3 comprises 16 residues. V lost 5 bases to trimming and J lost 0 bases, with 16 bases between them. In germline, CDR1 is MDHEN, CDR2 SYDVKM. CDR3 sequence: CASSTPWTELNTEAFF. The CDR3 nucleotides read TGTGCCAGCAGTACCCCCTGGACAGAGTTGAACACTGAAGCTTTCTTT. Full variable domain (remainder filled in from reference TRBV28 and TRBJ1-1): DVKVTQSSRYLVKRTGEKVFLECVQDMDHENMFWYRQDPGLGLRLIYFSYDVKMKEKGDIPEGYSVSREKKERFSLILESASTNQTSMYLCASSTPWTELNTEAFFGQGTRLTVV.

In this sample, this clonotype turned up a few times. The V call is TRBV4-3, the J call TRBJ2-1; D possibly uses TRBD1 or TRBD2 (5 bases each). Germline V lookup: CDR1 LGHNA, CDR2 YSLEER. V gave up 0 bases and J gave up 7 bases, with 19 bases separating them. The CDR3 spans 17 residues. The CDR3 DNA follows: TGCGCCAGCAGCCAAGATGGAATGGGGGACCTTAAGAATGAGCAGTTCTTC. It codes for CASSQDGMGDLKNEQFF.

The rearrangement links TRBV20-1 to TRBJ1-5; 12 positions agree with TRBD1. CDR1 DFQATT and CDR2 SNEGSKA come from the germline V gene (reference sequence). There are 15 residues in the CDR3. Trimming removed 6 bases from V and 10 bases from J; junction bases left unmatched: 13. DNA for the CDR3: TGCAGTGCCAGGGGACAGGGGGCGTCTTTCGGCCCCCAGCATTTT. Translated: CSARGQGASFGPQHF.

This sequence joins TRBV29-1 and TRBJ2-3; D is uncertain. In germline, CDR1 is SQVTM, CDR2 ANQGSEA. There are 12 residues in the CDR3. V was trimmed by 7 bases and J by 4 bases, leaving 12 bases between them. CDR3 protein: CSARVVADTQYF. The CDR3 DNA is TGCAGCGCCCGGGTGGTCGCAGATACGCAGTATTTT.

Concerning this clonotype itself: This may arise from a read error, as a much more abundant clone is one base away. The CDR3 sequence: CASSLGPRVAKKDEQFF. The CDR3 nucleotides read TGTGCCAGCAGCTTAGGACCCAGGGTGGCCAAGAAGGATGAGCAGTTCTTC. The chain is built from TRBV7-2 and TRBJ2-1; possible D gene TRBD1, 5 bases. Germline lookup yields CDR1 SGHTA and CDR2 FQGNSA. The CDR3 runs 17 residues. The ends were cut back, 1 base at V and 8 bases at J, with 21 bases in the middle.

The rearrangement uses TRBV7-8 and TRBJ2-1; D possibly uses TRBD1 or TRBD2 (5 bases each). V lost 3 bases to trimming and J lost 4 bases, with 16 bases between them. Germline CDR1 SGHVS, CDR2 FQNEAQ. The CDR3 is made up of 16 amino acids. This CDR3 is CASSLSGRPPYNEQFF. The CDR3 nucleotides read TGTGCCAGCAGCTTGTCGGGACGCCCGCCTTACAATGAGCAGTTCTTC.

This CDR3 is CASSYPTETYQPQHF. CDR3 nucleotides: TGTGCCAGCAGTTACCCGACAGAGACGTATCAGCCCCAGCATTTT. The V gene is TRBV6-6, the J gene TRBJ1-5; TRBD1 might be the D (5 bases). CDR1 MNHNY and CDR2 SVGAGI come from the germline V gene (reference sequence). The V gene lost 2 bases and the J gene lost 5 bases, with 13 bases spanning the gap. The length of the CDR3 is 15 residues.

In nucleotides, the CDR3 is TGTGCCAGCAGCCACCCCGGGTGGGCAGACTATGGCTACACCTTC. As protein: CASSHPGWADYGYTF. The V and J genes are TRBV7-6 and TRBJ1-2; no clear D. In germline, CDR1 is SGHVS, CDR2 FNYEAQ. The CDR3 spans 15 residues. V shed 5 bases and J shed 3 bases, with 16 bases lying between them.

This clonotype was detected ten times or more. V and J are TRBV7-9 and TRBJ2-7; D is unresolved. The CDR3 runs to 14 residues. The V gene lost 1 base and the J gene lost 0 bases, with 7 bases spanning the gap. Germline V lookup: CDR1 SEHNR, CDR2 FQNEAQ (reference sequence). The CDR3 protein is CASSLDRNSYEQYV. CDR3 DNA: TGTGCCAGCAGCTTAGACAGAAACTCCTACGAGCAGTACGTC.

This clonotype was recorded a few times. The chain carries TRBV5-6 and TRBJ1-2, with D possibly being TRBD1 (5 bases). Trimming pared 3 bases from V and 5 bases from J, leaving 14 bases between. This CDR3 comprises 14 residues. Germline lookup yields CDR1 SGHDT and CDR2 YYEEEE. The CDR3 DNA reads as TGTGCCAGCAGCTACGGGACCGTGACGTATGGCTACACCTTC. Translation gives CASSYGTVTYGYTF.

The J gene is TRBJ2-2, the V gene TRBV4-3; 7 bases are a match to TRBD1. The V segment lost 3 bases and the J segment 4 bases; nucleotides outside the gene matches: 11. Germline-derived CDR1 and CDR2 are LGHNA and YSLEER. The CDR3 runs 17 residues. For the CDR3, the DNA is TGCGCCAGCAGCCACGGGACAGCCACTCCTACCACCGGGGAGCTGTTTTTT. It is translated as CASSHGTATPTTGELFF.